Each of the 20 T cell receptor beta chains below was sequenced from the same sample in a study of control samples from healthy donors and cancer patients. Sequencing used immunoSEQ multiplex PCR; TCRdb keeps in-frame clones, though not all of them. Of fewer than 30,000 clones listed, more than 75% are singletons. The source material was PBMCs. These receptors came from a woman aged 40 to 50 with lung cancer.

This chain connects TRBV29-1 to TRBJ1-2; a weak D match, TRBD1 (5 bases). Germline CDR1 and CDR2: SQVTM and ANQGSEA. There are 13 residues in the CDR3. With 6 bases removed from V and 4 bases from J, the gap between germline ends came to 15 bases. DNA for the CDR3: TGCAGCGTCATCGTCGGAGGGGCCTATGGCTACACCTTC. Protein product: CSVIVGGAYGYTF.

The chain is built from TRBV27 and TRBJ2-5, with D perhaps being TRBD1 or TRBD2 (5 bases each). V was pared by 5 bases and J by 0 bases, with 16 bases between. The CDR3 loop spans 16 amino acids. The germline gives CDR1 MNHEY, CDR2 SMNVEV (reference sequence). The CDR3 region has the DNA TGTGCCAGCAGTCCGAGGGACGTCGTGAACCAAGAGACCCAGTACTTC. It codes for CASSPRDVVNQETQYF.

CDR3 bases: TGTGCCTGGAGTATGGTGGGGGGGCCCGGCGGGGAGCTGTTTTTT. It is translated as CAWSMVGGPGGELFF. The gene calls are TRBV30 and TRBJ2-2; TRBD2 is a possible D gene (7 bases). CDR1 and CDR2 (germline): GTSNPN, SVGIG (reference sequence). This CDR3 comprises 15 residues. V was cut by 2 bases and J by 7 bases, with 17 bases left in between.

The V gene is TRBV13, the J gene TRBJ1-2, with no clear D. The CDR3 is 14 residues long. CDR1 PRHDT and CDR2 FYEKMQ come from the germline V gene (reference sequence). The V end lost 5 bases, the J end lost 9 bases, and 19 bases lay between the germline ends. Here the CDR3 DNA reads TGTGCCAGCAGCCATGACCGGGGTTGGGATAGCTACACCTTC. This sequence encodes CASSHDRGWDSYTF.

This chain links TRBV6-2 or TRBV6-3 with TRBJ2-1, with 9 bases that match TRBD1. Germline CDR1 MNHEY, CDR2 SVGEGT. Trimming took 2 bases from V and 2 from J; bases not matched to a gene: 7. The CDR3 extends over 17 amino acids. The CDR3 sequence: CASSYVLQGAPYNEQFF. CDR3 sequence (DNA): TGTGCCAGCAGTTACGTATTACAGGGGGCGCCCTACAATGAGCAGTTCTTC.

This clone was seen more than once but under ten times. CDR3 region: CSVEGRGLFEQYF. CDR3 DNA sequence: TGCAGCGTTGAGGGCAGGGGGCTTTTCGAGCAGTACTTC. This chain joins TRBV29-1 and TRBJ2-7; TRBD1 agrees at 8 bases. Trimming at V came to 3 bases and at J to 6 bases, leaving 7 bases not matched to a gene. Per germline, CDR1 SQVTM and CDR2 ANQGSEA. This CDR3 is 13 amino acids long.

The genes are TRBV3-1 (or the pseudogene TRBV3-2) and TRBJ2-6; D is possibly TRBD2 (7 bases). Trimming took 0 bases from V and 2 from J, leaving 14 bases between them. The germline CDR1 and CDR2 sequences are LGHDT and YNNKEL (reference sequence). The CDR3 runs to 18 residues. CDR3 sequence: CASSQEGGGTAGANVLTF. The CDR3, as DNA: TGTGCCAGCAGCCAAGAGGGAGGGGGTACAGCTGGGGCCAACGTCCTGACTTTC.

The chain joins TRBV6-5 to TRBJ1-1; tentatively, D is TRBD1 (6 bases). Per the germline V gene, CDR1 is MNHEY and CDR2 is SVGAGI. The V and J ends lost 11 bases and 6 bases respectively, with 16 bases between them. This CDR3 has 12 residues. The CDR3 DNA is TGTGCCGGGGTAACAGGGATCCCTGAAGCTTTCTTT. Amino acid sequence: CAGVTGIPEAFF.

The chain links TRBV28 to TRBJ1-1; possibly TRBD1 for D (5 bases). Germline V gene data show CDR1 as MDHEN and CDR2 as SYDVKM. CDR3 size: 14 residues. V was trimmed by 0 bases and J by 6 bases, leaving 11 bases between them. The CDR3 bases are TGTGCCAGCAGTTTATGGGCCGGGGACGCTGAAGCTTTCTTT. Its translation is CASSLWAGDAEAFF.

The V and J genes are TRBV7-9 and TRBJ1-2; D is possibly TRBD1 (5 bases). The CDR3 is 12 residues long. The ends were cut back, 8 bases at V and 2 bases at J, with 9 bases in the middle. Germline CDR1 reads SEHNR; CDR2 reads FQNEAQ (reference sequence). The CDR3 DNA is TGTGCCAGCCAGGGTTCGAACTATGGCTACACCTTC. It specifies CASQGSNYGYTF.

The gene calls are TRBV7-8 and TRBJ2-7, with TRBD2 as a possible D gene (5 bases). This CDR3 contains 12 residues. V was cut by 5 bases and J by 5 bases, with 10 bases left in between. Germline CDR1 SGHVS, CDR2 FQNEAQ. The DNA for the CDR3 is TGTGCCAGCAGCCCTTCGGGGAACGAGCAGTACTTC. Protein sequence: CASSPSGNEQYF.

The chain recombines TRBV30 with TRBJ2-3, with TRBD2 identical over 8 bases. CDR1 GTSNPN and CDR2 SVGIG come from the germline V gene (reference sequence). This CDR3 contains 14 residues. Losses at the gene ends were 0 bases for V and 7 bases for J; bases not matched to a gene: 6. CDR3: CAWSVPGGGHTQYF. CDR3 sequence (DNA): TGTGCCTGGAGTGTGCCCGGGGGGGGACATACGCAGTATTTT.

This chain links TRBV10-2 with TRBJ1-5; no clear D gene. V lost 0 bases and J lost 4, with 10 bases in between. Germline V gene data show CDR1 as WSHSY and CDR2 as SAAADI. This CDR3 spans 15 amino acids. The CDR3 reads CASSESHPGNQPQHF. CDR3 nucleotide sequence: TGCGCCAGCAGTGAGTCGCACCCCGGGAATCAGCCCCAGCATTTT.

The V and J genes are TRBV28 and TRBJ1-4, with D unresolved. V was trimmed by 4 bases and J by 3 bases, leaving 9 bases between them. The CDR3 extends over 14 amino acids. Germline CDR1 is MDHEN and CDR2 is SYDVKM. For the CDR3, the DNA is TGTGCCAGCAGTTCTCCAGGTGCTAATGAAAAACTGTTTTTT. This encodes CASSSPGANEKLFF.

V and J are TRBV3-1 (or the pseudogene TRBV3-2) and TRBJ2-5; no definite D call. This CDR3 spans 15 amino acids. Trimming took off 1 base at V and 4 bases at J, with 13 bases between the two ends. Germline CDR1 LGHDT, CDR2 YNNKEL (reference sequence). As DNA, the CDR3 is TGTGCCAGCAGCCAAGGTTACGTATCTGGAGAGACCCAGTACTTC. Its translation is CASSQGYVSGETQYF.

The chain carries TRBV24-1 and TRBJ1-2; D gene unclear. The CDR3 runs 14 residues. The germline V and J ends were trimmed by 2 bases and 11 bases, with 17 bases remaining between them. Germline V gives CDR1 KGHDR, CDR2 SFDVKD. The CDR3 DNA sequence: TGTGCCACCAGTGATTCGCGCAGCCTCAGGCCGTACACCTTC. This sequence encodes CATSDSRSLRPYTF.

The chain uses TRBV5-1 and TRBJ2-3; possibly TRBD1 or TRBD2 for D (5 bases each). Germline CDR1 SGHRS, CDR2 YFSETQ. The V and J ends lost 4 bases and 6 bases respectively, with 15 bases between them. The CDR3 is 14 amino acids. The CDR3, as DNA: TGCGCCAGCAGCACTGGGACCTCGGCGGATACGCAGTATTTT. Its translation is CASSTGTSADTQYF.

The J gene is TRBJ2-1, the V gene TRBV9; 10 bases fit TRBD2. J was trimmed by 7 bases and V by 4 bases; bases with no gene match: 11. Germline V lookup: CDR1 SGDLS, CDR2 YYNGEE. The CDR3 has 16 amino acids. CDR3 coding DNA: TGTGCCAGCAGCCCCCGGGGTAGCGGGGGGTGGAATGAGCAGTTCTTC. It codes for CASSPRGSGGWNEQFF. The full variable domain, with the rest looked up from reference TRBV9 and TRBJ2-1, is DSGVTQTPKHLITATGQRVTLRCSPRSGDLSVYWYQQSLDQGLQFLIQYYNGEERAKGNILERFSAQQFPDLHSELNLSSLELGDSALYFCASSPRGSGGWNEQFFGPGTRLTVL.

This clone was recorded only once. The chain has TRBV4-2 and TRBJ2-5; 12 bases line up with TRBD2. J lost 4 bases, V lost 1 base, and 4 bases had no gene match. The CDR3 contains 16 residues. CDR1 is LGHNA and CDR2 is YNFKEQ in the germline V gene. DNA of the CDR3: TGTGCCAGCAGCCAAGGGTCTAGCGGGGGGGCAGAGACCCAGTACTTC. The encoded protein is CASSQGSSGGAETQYF.

V is TRBV7-2 and J is TRBJ1-5; the D is unclear. Per the germline V gene, CDR1 is SGHTA and CDR2 is FQGNSA. Trimming stripped 4 bases from V and 0 bases from J, with 13 bases between. CDR3 size: 16 residues. Here the CDR3 DNA reads TGTGCCAGCAGCTCCTCGGGCGCTAATAGCAATCAGCCCCAGCATTTT. It is translated as CASSSSGANSNQPQHF.